This T cell receptor (beta chain) is drawn from a study of control samples from healthy donors and cancer patients. This clone was seen more than once but under ten times. The assay was immunoSEQ multiplex PCR, and TCRdb's table has in-frame clones only and misses some. The sample has around 190,000 clones; almost 90% are singletons. V lost 6 bases and J lost 0, with 11 bases in between. The CDR3 is made up of 14 amino acids. The V gene's germline CDR1 is MRHNA and CDR2 SNTAGT. Sequencing input: blood. This chain joins TRBV6-4 and TRBJ1-1; tentative D call: TRBD1 (6 bases). This receptor was obtained from a woman aged 50 to 65 in good health. The CDR3 coding sequence is TGTGCCAGCAGCTCGACAGGTCTGAACACTGAAGCTTTCTTT. This encodes CASSSTGLNTEAFF.